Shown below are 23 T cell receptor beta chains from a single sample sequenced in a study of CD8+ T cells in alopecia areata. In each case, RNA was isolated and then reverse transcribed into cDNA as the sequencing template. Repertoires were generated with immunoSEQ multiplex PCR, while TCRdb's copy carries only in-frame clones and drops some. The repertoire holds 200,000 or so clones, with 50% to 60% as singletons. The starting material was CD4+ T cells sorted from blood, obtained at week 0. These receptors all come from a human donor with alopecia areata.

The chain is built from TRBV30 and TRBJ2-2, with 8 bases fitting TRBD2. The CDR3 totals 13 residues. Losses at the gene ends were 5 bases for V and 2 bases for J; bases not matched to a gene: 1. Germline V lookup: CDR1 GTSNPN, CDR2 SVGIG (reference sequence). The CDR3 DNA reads TGTGCCTGGCGGGGGGGCAACACCGGGGAGCTGTTTTTT. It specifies CAWRGGNTGELFF.

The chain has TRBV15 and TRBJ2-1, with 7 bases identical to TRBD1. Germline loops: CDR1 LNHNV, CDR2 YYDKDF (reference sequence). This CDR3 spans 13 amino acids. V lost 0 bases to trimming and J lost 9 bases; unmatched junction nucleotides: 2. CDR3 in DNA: TGTGCCACCAGCAGAGATGAGGGGGCTGAGCAGTTCTTC. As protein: CATSRDEGAEQFF.

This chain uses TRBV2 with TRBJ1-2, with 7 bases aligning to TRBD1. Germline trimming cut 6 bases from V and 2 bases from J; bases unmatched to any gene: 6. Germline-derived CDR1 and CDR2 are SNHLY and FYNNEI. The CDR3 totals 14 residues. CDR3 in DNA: TGTGCCAGCAGGAGTTCGACAGGGAACTATGGCTACACCTTC. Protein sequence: CASRSSTGNYGYTF.

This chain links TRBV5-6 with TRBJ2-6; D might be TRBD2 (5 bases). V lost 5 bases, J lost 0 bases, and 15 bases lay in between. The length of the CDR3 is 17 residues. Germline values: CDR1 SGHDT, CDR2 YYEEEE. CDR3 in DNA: TGTGCCAGCAGGACGGCGAGGGCCGTCTCTGGGGCCAACGTCCTGACTTTC. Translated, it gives CASRTARAVSGANVLTF.

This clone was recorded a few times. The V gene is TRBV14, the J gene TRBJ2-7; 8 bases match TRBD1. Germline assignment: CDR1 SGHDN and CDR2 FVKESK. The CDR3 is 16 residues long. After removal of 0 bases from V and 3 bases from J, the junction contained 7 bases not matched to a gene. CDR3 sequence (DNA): TGTGCCAGCAGCCAAGAAGCCCGGACAGGGTACTACGAGCAGTACTTC. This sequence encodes CASSQEARTGYYEQYF. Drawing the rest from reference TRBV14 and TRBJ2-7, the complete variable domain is EAGVTQFPSHSVIEKGQTVTLRCDPISGHDNLYWYRRVMGKEIKFLLHFVKESKQDESGMPNNRFLAERTGGTYSTLKVQPAELEDSGVYFCASSQEARTGYYEQYFGPGTRLTVT.

The CDR3 region is CATSKGQEGNQPQHF. The CDR3 DNA sequence: TGTGCCACCAGCAAAGGACAGGAGGGCAATCAGCCCCAGCATTTT. The rearrangement joins TRBV15 to TRBJ1-5; TRBD1 agrees at 7 bases. J lost 2 bases, V lost 4 bases, and 5 bases had no gene match. The CDR3 length is 15 residues. Germline loops: CDR1 LNHNV, CDR2 YYDKDF (reference sequence).

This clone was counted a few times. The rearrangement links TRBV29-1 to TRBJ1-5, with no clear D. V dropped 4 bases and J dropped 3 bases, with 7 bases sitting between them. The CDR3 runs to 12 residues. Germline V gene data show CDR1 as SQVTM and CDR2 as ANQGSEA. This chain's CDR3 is CSVGEFNQPQHF. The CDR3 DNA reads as TGCAGCGTTGGAGAGTTCAATCAGCCCCAGCATTTT. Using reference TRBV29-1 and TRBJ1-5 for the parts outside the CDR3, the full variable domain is SAVISQKPSRDICQRGTSLTIQCQVDSQVTMMFWYRQQPGQSLTLIATANQGSEATYESGFVIDKFPISRPNLTFSTLTVSNMSPEDSSIYLCSVGEFNQPQHFGDGTRLSIL.

The CDR3 DNA is TGTGCCAGCAGCCCCCCGGGGAGGGCTCAGCCCCAGCATTTT. Its translation is CASSPPGRAQPQHF. The J gene is TRBJ1-5, the V gene TRBV7-8; D uncertain. V was shortened by 5 bases and J by 6 bases, with 14 bases between the two germline ends. This CDR3 is 14 amino acids long. CDR1 and CDR2 (germline): SGHVS, FQNEAQ.

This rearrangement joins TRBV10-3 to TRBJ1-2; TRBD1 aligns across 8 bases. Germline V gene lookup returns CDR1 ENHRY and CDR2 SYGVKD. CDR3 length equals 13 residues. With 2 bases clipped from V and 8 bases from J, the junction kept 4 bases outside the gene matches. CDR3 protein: CAISETGGTGYTF. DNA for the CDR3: TGTGCCATCAGTGAGACAGGGGGTACCGGCTACACCTTC.

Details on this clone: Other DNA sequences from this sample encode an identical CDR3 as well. For the CDR3, the DNA is TGTGCCTGGAGTGTAGGGGGATCTAACTATGGCTACACCTTC. Translation: CAWSVGGSNYGYTF. The genes are TRBV30 and TRBJ1-2; weak D call: TRBD1 (6 bases). The V gene lost 0 bases and the J gene lost 0 bases, with 8 bases spanning the gap. There are 14 residues in the CDR3. Germline V lookup: CDR1 GTSNPN, CDR2 SVGIG (reference sequence).

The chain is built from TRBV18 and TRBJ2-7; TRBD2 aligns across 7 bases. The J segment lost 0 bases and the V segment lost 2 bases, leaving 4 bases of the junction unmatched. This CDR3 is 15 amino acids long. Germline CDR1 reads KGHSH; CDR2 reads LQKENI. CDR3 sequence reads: CASSPWEGSSYEQYF. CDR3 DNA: TGTGCCAGCTCACCATGGGAGGGGAGCTCCTACGAGCAGTACTTC.

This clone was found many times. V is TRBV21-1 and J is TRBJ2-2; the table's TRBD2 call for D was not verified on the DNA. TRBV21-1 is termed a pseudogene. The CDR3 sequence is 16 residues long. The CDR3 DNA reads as TGTGCCAGCAGCAAAAAGGAGAGACCCCTTCCCGGGGAGCTGTTTTTT. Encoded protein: CASSKKERPLPGELFF.

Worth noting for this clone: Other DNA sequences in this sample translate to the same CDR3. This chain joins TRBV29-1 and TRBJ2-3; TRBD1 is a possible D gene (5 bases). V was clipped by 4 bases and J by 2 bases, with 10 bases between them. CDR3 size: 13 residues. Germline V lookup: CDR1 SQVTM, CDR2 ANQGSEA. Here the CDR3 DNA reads TGCAGCGTTGGGGGCAGAACCACAGATACGCAGTATTTT. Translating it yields CSVGGRTTDTQYF.

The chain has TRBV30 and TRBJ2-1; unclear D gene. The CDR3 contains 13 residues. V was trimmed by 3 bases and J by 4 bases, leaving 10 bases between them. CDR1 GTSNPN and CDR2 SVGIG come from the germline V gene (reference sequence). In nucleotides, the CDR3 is TGTGCCTGGAGCTTGGCTTTTTACAATGAGCAGTTCTTC. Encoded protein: CAWSLAFYNEQFF.

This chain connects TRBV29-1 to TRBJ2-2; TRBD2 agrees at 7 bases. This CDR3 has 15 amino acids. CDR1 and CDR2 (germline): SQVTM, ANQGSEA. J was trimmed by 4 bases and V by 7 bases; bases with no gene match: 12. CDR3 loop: CSASRGSKGTGELFF. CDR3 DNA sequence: TGCAGCGCCTCCCGCGGGAGCAAGGGCACCGGGGAGCTGTTTTTT.

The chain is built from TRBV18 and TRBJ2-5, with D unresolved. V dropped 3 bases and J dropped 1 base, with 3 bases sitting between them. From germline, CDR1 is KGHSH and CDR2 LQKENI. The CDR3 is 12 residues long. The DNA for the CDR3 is TGTGCCAGCTCACCGACCCAAGAGACCCAGTACTTC. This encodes CASSPTQETQYF. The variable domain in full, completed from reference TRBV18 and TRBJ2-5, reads NAGVMQNPRHLVRRRGQEARLRCSPMKGHSHVYWYRQLPEEGLKFMVYLQKENIIDESGMPKERFSAEFPKEGPSILRIQQVVRGDSAAYFCASSPTQETQYFGPGTRLLVL.

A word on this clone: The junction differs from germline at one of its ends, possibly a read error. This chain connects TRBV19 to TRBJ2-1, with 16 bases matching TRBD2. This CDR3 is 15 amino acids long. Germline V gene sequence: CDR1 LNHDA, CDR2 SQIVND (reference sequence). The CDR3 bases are TGTGCCAGTAGTATTGTAGGGACTAGCGGGGGGGCTACGATCTTC. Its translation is CASSIVGTSGGATIF.

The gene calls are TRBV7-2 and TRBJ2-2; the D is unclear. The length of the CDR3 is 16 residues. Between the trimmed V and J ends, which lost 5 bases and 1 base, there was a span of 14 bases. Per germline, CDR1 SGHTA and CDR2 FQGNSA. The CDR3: CASSHSGRRNTGELFF. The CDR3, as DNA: TGTGCCAGCAGCCATTCGGGCAGGCGGAACACCGGGGAGCTGTTTTTT.

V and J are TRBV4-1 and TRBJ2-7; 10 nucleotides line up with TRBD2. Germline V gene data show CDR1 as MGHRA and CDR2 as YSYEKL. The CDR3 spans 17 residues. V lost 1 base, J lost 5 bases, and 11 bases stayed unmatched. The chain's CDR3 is CASSQVGGGLARNEQYF. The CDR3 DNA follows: TGCGCCAGCAGCCAAGTGGGAGGGGGACTAGCGAGGAACGAGCAGTACTTC.

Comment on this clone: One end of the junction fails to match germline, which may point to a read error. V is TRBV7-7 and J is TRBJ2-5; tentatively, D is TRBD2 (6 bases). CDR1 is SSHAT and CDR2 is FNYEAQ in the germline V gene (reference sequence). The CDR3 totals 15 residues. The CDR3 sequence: CASSLGGGREETQYF. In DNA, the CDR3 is TGTGCTAGCAGCTTAGGAGGAGGGCGGGAAGAGACCCAGTACTTC.

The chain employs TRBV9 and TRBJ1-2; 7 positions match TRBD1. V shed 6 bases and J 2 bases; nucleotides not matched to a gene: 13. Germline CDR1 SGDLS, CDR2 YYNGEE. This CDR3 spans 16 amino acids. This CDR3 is CASTRTVTGTNYGYTF. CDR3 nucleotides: TGTGCCAGCACCCGAACCGTGACAGGGACAAACTATGGCTACACCTTC.

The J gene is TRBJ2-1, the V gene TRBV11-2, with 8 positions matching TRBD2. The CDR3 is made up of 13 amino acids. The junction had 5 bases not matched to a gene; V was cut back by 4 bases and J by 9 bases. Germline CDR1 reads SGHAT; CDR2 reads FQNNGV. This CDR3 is CASSSGLVGEQFF. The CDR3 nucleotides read TGTGCCAGCAGCTCGGGACTAGTTGGTGAGCAGTTCTTC.

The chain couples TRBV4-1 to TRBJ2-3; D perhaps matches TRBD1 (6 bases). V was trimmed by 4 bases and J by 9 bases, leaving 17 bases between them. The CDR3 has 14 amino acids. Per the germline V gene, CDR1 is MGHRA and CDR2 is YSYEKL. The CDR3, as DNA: TGCGCCAGCAGCCCACCGGGACAAAAAAGGACGCAGTATTTT. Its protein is CASSPPGQKRTQYF.